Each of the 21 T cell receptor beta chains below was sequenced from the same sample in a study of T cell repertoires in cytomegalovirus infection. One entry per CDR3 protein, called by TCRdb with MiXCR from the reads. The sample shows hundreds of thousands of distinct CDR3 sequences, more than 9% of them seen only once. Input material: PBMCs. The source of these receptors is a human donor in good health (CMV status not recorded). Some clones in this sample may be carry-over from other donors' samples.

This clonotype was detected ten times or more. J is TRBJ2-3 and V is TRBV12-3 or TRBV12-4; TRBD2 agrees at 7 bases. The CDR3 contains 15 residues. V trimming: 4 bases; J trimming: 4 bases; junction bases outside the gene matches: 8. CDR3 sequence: CASSWGPSGPDTQYF. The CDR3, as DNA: TGTGCCAGCAGTTGGGGACCTAGCGGACCAGATACGCAGTATTTT.

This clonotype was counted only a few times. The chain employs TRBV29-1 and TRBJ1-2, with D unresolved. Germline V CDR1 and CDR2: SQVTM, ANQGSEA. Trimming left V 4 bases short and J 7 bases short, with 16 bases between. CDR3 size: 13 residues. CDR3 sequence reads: CSVGEDPLAGYTF. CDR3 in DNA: TGCAGCGTTGGGGAGGACCCACTGGCTGGCTACACCTTC. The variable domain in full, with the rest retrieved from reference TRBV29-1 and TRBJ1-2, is SAVISQKPSRDICQRGTSLTIQCQVDSQVTMMFWYRQQPGQSLTLIATANQGSEATYESGFVIDKFPISRPNLTFSTLTVSNMSPEDSSIYLCSVGEDPLAGYTFGSGTRLTVV.

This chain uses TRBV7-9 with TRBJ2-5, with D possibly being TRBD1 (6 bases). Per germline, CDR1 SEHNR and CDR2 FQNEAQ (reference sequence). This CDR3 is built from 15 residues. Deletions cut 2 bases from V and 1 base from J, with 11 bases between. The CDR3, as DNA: TGTGCCAGCAGCTTATCAGCAGGGGCCCAAGAGACCCAGTACTTC. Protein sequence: CASSLSAGAQETQYF.

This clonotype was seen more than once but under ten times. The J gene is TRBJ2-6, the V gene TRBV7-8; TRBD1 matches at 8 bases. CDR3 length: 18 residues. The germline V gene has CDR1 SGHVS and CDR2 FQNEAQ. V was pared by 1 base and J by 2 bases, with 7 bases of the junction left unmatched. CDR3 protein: CASSLGTGFFAGANVLTF. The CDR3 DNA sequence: TGTGCCAGCAGCTTAGGGACAGGGTTCTTTGCTGGGGCCAACGTCCTGACTTTC.

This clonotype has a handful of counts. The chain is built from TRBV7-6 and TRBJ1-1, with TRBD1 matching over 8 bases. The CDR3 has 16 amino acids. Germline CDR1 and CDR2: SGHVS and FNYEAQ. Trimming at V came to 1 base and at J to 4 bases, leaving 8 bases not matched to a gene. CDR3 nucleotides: TGTGCCAGCAGCTTAGGATTGGGGGACAGGCCCACTGAAGCTTTCTTT. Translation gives CASSLGLGDRPTEAFF.

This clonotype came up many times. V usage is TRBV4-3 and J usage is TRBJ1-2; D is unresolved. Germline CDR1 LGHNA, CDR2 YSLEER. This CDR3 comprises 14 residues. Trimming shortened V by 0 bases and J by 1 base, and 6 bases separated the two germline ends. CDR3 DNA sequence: TGCGCCAGCAGCCAAGATGGCGGTAACTATGGCTACACCTTC. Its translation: CASSQDGGNYGYTF.

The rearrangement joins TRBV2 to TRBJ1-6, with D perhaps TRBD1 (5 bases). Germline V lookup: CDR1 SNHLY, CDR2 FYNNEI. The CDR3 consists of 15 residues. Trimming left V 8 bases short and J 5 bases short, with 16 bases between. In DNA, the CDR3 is TGTGCCAGCCGATTTGGGACCGTTGATAATTCACCCCTCCACTTT. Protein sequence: CASRFGTVDNSPLHF.

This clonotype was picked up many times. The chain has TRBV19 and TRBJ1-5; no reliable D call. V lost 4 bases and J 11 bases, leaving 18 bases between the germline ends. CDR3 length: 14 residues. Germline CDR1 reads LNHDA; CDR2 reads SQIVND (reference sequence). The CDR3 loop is CASSNKVTSESQHF. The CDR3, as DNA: TGTGCCAGTAGTAATAAGGTCACCTCGGAATCCCAGCATTTT.

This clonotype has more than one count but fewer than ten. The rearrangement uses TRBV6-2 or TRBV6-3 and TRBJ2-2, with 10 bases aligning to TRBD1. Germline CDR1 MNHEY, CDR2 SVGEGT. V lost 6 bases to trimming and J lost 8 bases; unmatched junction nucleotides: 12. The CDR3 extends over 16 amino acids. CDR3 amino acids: CASSPKTGGQLGELFF. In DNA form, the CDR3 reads TGTGCCAGCAGCCCTAAGACAGGGGGCCAATTGGGGGAGCTGTTTTTT.

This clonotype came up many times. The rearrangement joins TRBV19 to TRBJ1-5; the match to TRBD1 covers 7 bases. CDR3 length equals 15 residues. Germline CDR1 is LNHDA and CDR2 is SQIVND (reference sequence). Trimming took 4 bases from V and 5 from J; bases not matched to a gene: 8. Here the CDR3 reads CASSTRQGGDQPQHF. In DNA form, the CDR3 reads TGTGCCAGTAGTACCAGACAGGGTGGGGATCAGCCCCAGCATTTT. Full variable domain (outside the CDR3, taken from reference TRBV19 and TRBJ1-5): DGGITQSPKYLFRKEGQNVTLSCEQNLNHDAMYWYRQDPGQGLRLIYYSQIVNDFQKGDIAEGYSVSREKKESFPLTVTSAQKNPTAFYLCASSTRQGGDQPQHFGDGTRLSIL.

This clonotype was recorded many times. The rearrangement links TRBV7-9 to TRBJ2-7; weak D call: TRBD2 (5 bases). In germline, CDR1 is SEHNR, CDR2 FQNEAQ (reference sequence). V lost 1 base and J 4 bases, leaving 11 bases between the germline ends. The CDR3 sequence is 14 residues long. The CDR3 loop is CASSLEPAAYEQYF. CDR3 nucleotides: TGTGCCAGCAGCTTAGAGCCAGCGGCGTACGAGCAGTACTTC. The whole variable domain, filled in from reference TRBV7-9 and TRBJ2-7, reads DTGVSQNPRHKITKRGQNVTFRCDPISEHNRLYWYRQTLGQGPEFLTYFQNEAQLEKSRLLSDRFSAERPKGSFSTLEIQRTEQGDSAMYLCASSLEPAAYEQYFGPGTRLTVT.

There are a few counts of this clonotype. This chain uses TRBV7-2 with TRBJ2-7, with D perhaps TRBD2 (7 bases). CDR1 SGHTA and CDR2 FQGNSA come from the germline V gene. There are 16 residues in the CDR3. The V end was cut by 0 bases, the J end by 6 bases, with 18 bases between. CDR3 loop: CASSLAPRGGPFEQYF. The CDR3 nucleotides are TGTGCCAGCAGCTTAGCGCCTAGGGGGGGCCCGTTCGAGCAGTACTTC.

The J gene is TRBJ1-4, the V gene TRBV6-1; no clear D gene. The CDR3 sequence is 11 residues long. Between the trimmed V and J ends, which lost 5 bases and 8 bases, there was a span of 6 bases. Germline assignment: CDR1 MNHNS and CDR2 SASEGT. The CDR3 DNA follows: TGTGCCAGCAGTCGACGCGAAAAACTGTTTTTT. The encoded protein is CASSRREKLFF.

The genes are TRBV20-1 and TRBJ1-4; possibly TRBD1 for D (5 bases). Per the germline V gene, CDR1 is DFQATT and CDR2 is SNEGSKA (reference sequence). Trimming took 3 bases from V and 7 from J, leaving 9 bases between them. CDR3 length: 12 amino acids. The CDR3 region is CSARGVSEKLFF. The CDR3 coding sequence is TGCAGTGCTAGGGGGGTCAGTGAAAAACTGTTTTTT.

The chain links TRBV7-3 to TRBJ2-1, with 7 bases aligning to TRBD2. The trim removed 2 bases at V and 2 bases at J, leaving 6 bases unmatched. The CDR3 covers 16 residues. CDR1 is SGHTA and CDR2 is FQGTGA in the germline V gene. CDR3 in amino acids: CASSLHHAGAYNEQFF. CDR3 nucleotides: TGTGCCAGCAGCTTACACCATGCGGGAGCCTACAATGAGCAGTTCTTC.

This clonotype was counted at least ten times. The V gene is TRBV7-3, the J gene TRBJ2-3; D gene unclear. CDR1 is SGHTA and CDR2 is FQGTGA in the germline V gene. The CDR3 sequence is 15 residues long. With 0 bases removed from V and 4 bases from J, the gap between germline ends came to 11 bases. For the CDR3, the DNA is TGTGCCAGCAGCTTAACGGACGTCGGAGCAGATACGCAGTATTTT. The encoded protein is CASSLTDVGADTQYF.

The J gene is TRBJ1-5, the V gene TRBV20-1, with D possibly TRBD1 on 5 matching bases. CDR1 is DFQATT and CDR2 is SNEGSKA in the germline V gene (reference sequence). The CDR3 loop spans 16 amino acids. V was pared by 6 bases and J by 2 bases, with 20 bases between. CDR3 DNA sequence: TGCAGTGCCGCGCCCACAAGGGGCATCGGCAATCAGCCCCAGCATTTT. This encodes CSAAPTRGIGNQPQHF.

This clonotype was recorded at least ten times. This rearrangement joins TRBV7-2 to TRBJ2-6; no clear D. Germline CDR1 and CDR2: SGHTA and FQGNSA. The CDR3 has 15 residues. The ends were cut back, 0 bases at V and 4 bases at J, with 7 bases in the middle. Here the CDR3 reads CASSLALVGANVLTF. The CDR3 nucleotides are TGTGCCAGCAGCTTAGCGCTTGTAGGGGCCAACGTCCTGACTTTC.

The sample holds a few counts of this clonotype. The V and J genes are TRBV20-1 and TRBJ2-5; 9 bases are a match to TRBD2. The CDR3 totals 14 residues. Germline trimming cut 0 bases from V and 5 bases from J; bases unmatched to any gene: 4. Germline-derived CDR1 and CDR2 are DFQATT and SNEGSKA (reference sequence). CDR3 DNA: TGCAGTGCTAGAGAGCGGGGGGGCTTGGAGACCCAGTACTTC. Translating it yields CSARERGGLETQYF.

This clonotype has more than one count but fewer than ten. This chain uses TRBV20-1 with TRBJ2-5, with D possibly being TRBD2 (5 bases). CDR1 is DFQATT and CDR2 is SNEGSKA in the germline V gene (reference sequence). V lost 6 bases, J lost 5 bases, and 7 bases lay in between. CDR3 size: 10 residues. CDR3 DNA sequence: TGCAGTGCCACGGGGGAGACCCAGTACTTC. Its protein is CSATGETQYF.

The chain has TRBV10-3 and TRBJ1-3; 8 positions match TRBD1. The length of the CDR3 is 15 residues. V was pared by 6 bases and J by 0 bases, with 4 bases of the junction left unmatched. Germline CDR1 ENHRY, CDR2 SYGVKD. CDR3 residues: CAISDRGYSGNTIYF. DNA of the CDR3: TGTGCCATCAGCGACAGGGGATACTCTGGAAACACCATATATTTT.